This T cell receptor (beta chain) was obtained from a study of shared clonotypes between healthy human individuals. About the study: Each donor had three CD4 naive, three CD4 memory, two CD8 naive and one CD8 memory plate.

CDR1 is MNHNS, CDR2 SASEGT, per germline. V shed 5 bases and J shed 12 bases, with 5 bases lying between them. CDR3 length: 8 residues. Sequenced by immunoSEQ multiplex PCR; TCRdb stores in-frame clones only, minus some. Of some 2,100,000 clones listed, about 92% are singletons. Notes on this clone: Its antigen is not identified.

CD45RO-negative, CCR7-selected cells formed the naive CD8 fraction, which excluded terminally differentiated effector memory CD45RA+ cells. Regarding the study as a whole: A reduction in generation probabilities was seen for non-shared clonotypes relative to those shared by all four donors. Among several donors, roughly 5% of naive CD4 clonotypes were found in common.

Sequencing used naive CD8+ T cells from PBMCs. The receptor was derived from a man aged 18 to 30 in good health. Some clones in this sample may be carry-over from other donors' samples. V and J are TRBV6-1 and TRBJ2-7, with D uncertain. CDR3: CASSLTYF. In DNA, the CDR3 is TGTGCCAGCAGTCTGACGTACTTC.